This T cell receptor beta chain derives from a study of CD8+ T cells in alopecia areata. At the level of the study: Treatment of the treated patients consisted of oral tofacitinib, 5 to 10 mg twice daily.

The V and J ends lost 5 bases and 0 bases respectively, with 9 bases between them. From germline, CDR1 is MNHEY and CDR2 SMNVEV (reference sequence). This CDR3 has 14 residues. Sequencing templates came from extracted RNA that was reverse transcribed into cDNA. TCRdb keeps only in-frame clones here, not all; method: immunoSEQ multiplex PCR. The top ten clones hold about a tenth of a sample with about 180,000 clones, approximately 51% of them seen once. Treatment denoted: oral pan-JAK inhibitor, 5-10 mg twice daily. The V gene is TRBV27, the J gene TRBJ2-3; D is unresolved. The sequencing here drew on CD8+ T cells sorted from blood, taken around week 53, from a patient treated with tofacitinib. The clonotype comes from a human donor with alopecia areata. The CDR3 bases are TGTGCCAGCAGTGAGCTCTCTAGCACAGATACGCAGTATTTT. Protein product: CASSELSSTDTQYF.